These 30 T cell receptor beta chains were sequenced from one sample in a study of blood T cell repertoires in COVID-19. Repertoires were generated with immunoSEQ multiplex PCR, while TCRdb's copy carries only in-frame clones and drops some. This sample has about 130,000 clones; around 85% occur once, and the top ten carry approximately 16%. Sequenced sample: peripheral blood. Receptor source: a woman aged 45-60 years with acute or convalescent COVID-19.

A single count supports this clone. The chain links TRBV3-1 (or the pseudogene TRBV3-2) to TRBJ2-3; 9 bases fit TRBD2. Germline V gene sequence: CDR1 LGHDT, CDR2 YNNKEL (reference sequence). J was trimmed by 6 bases and V by 0 bases; bases with no gene match: 7. The CDR3 has 16 residues. DNA of the CDR3: TGTGCCAGCAGCCAAGACTGGCGGGGGGGCCCTGATACGCAGTATTTT. The encoded protein is CASSQDWRGGPDTQYF.

This chain joins TRBV6-5 and TRBJ1-1; D ambiguous. The ends were cut back, 7 bases at V and 5 bases at J, with 17 bases in the middle. CDR1 is MNHEY, CDR2 SVGAGI, per germline. This CDR3 spans 14 amino acids. The DNA for the CDR3 is TGTGCCAGCACCCAAATCCGCGGGCGTACTGAAGCTTTCTTT. It specifies CASTQIRGRTEAFF.

The chain links TRBV2 to TRBJ1-1; D not certain. Looked up from germline, CDR1 is SNHLY and CDR2 is FYNNEI. The CDR3 sequence is 13 residues long. V was cut by 6 bases and J by 4 bases, with 12 bases left in between. CDR3 residues: CASRGAGGTEAFF. The CDR3 DNA reads TGTGCCAGCAGGGGCGCGGGCGGCACTGAAGCTTTCTTT.

This chain links TRBV30 with TRBJ1-1; TRBD1 agrees at 9 bases. This CDR3 has 13 residues. V trimming: 2 bases; J trimming: 4 bases; junction bases outside the gene matches: 2. The germline V gene has CDR1 GTSNPN and CDR2 SVGIG (reference sequence). The CDR3 loop is CAWSKTGGTEAFF. The CDR3 DNA is TGTGCCTGGAGTAAGACAGGGGGCACTGAAGCTTTCTTT.

The chain links TRBV12-3 or TRBV12-4 to TRBJ2-2; D unresolved. Trimming shortened V by 1 base and J by 5 bases, and 5 bases separated the two germline ends. This CDR3 comprises 13 residues. As DNA, the CDR3 is TGTGCCAGCAGTTTAGTCGGGACCGGGGAGCTGTTTTTT. Its protein is CASSLVGTGELFF.

This clone was picked up many times. The chain recombines TRBV3-1 (or the pseudogene TRBV3-2) with TRBJ2-3; D is perhaps TRBD1 (6 bases). The CDR3 runs to 16 residues. Between the trimmed V and J ends, which lost 4 bases and 0 bases, there was a span of 14 bases. The germline gives CDR1 LGHDT, CDR2 YNNKEL (reference sequence). The CDR3 is CASSLNAGASTDTQYF. CDR3 bases: TGTGCCAGCAGCCTAAATGCAGGGGCTAGCACAGATACGCAGTATTTT.

V is TRBV2 and J is TRBJ2-4; D perhaps matches TRBD1 (5 bases). There are 15 residues in the CDR3. Trimming pared 3 bases from V and 4 bases from J, leaving 13 bases between. The germline gives CDR1 SNHLY, CDR2 FYNNEI. The CDR3 here is CASSDPQGFKNIQYF. The CDR3 bases are TGTGCCAGCAGTGACCCCCAGGGTTTTAAAAACATTCAGTACTTC.

V is TRBV3-1 (or the pseudogene TRBV3-2) and J is TRBJ2-1; 8 bases line up with TRBD2. Germline V gives CDR1 LGHDT, CDR2 YNNKEL (reference sequence). V trimming: 4 bases; J trimming: 4 bases; junction bases outside the gene matches: 9. The CDR3 runs to 16 residues. In DNA, the CDR3 is TGTGCCAGCAGCCTGACTCGGGCGGGGGGATACAATGAGCAGTTCTTC. Its translation is CASSLTRAGGYNEQFF.

The V call is TRBV12-2, the J call TRBJ1-1; the D call of TRBD1 is as the table states it, not checked on the DNA. TRBV12-2 has pseudogene status. The CDR3 is made up of 17 amino acids. The CDR3 sequence is CASRPTPSPGTWAEAFF. CDR3 DNA: TGTGCAAGTCGCCCAACCCCCTCGCCAGGAACTTGGGCTGAAGCTTTCTTT.

V is TRBV30 and J is TRBJ2-5; 7 nucleotides line up with TRBD1. CDR1 and CDR2 (germline): GTSNPN, SVGIG (reference sequence). Trimming at V came to 3 bases and at J to 2 bases, leaving 3 bases not matched to a gene. This CDR3 has 13 amino acids. The CDR3 DNA is TGTGCCTGGAGCTCGGGACAGCAAGAGACCCAGTACTTC. Translation: CAWSSGQQETQYF.

The chain couples TRBV27 to TRBJ1-1; no definite D call. CDR3 length: 16 residues. The V gene lost 7 bases and the J gene lost 0 bases, with 18 bases spanning the gap. From germline, CDR1 is MNHEY and CDR2 SMNVEV (reference sequence). CDR3 loop: CASNPRQSLMNTEAFF. The CDR3 coding sequence is TGTGCCAGCAACCCCCGACAAAGTCTCATGAACACTGAAGCTTTCTTT.

The CDR3 reads CASSEVTGPQHF. CDR3 bases: TGTGCCAGCAGTGAAGTGACAGGGCCCCAGCATTTT. V gene TRBV6-1 combines with J gene TRBJ1-5, with a possible D match to TRBD1 (6 bases). The germline CDR1 and CDR2 sequences are MNHNS and SASEGT. V lost 1 base and J 9 bases, leaving 7 bases between the germline ends. This CDR3 comprises 12 residues.

This chain uses TRBV4-2 with TRBJ2-7; the match to TRBD2 covers 7 bases. Trimming cost V 0 bases and J 3 bases; bases outside gene matches: 8. CDR1 is LGHNA and CDR2 is YNFKEQ in the germline V gene. This CDR3 has 16 residues. The CDR3 sequence is CASSQDLGGTGYEQYF. The CDR3 DNA reads as TGTGCCAGCAGCCAAGATCTCGGGGGGACTGGCTACGAGCAGTACTTC.

The chain carries TRBV11-2 and TRBJ1-6; 7 bases map to TRBD1. J lost 10 bases, V lost 5 bases, and 8 bases had no gene match. This CDR3 spans 14 amino acids. CDR1 and CDR2 (germline): SGHAT, FQNNGV. For the CDR3, the DNA is TGTGCCAGCAGCCGACCGACAGGGTCCTCACCCCTCCACTTT. Encoded protein: CASSRPTGSSPLHF.

The chain has TRBV7-2 and TRBJ2-3; D is undetermined. Trimming took off 1 base at V and 5 bases at J, with 7 bases between the two ends. The CDR3 extends over 13 amino acids. The V gene's germline CDR1 is SGHTA and CDR2 FQGNSA. The CDR3 DNA follows: TGTGCCAGCAGCTTAGGCTACGGAGATACGCAGTATTTT. This codes for CASSLGYGDTQYF.

This rearrangement joins TRBV5-4 to TRBJ2-7; TRBD2 is a possible D gene (6 bases). Deletions cut 0 bases from V and 2 bases from J, with 9 bases between. This CDR3 spans 14 amino acids. Germline V CDR1 and CDR2: SGHNT, YYREEE (reference sequence). DNA of the CDR3: TGTGCCAGCAGCTTGGGCCGGGAGCCCTACGAGCAGTACTTC. Amino acids: CASSLGREPYEQYF.

The rearrangement uses TRBV6-2 or TRBV6-3 and TRBJ2-3; D is perhaps TRBD2 (6 bases). Germline V gene sequence: CDR1 MNHEY, CDR2 SVGEGT. The CDR3 spans 16 residues. V lost 5 bases and J 0 bases, leaving 15 bases between the germline ends. For the CDR3, the DNA is TGTGCCAGCAGTCCCCGGGCGGGGCCTAGCACAGATACGCAGTATTTT. Amino acids: CASSPRAGPSTDTQYF.

This clone was observed at least ten times. The V call is TRBV19, the J call TRBJ1-3; TRBD1 agrees at 8 bases. This CDR3 is built from 14 residues. The trim removed 10 bases at V and 0 bases at J, leaving 5 bases unmatched. Germline values: CDR1 LNHDA, CDR2 SQIVND (reference sequence). DNA for the CDR3: TGTGCCACGGGGACAGGAAGCTCTGGAAACACCATATATTTT. This sequence encodes CATGTGSSGNTIYF.

The chain has TRBV6-1 and TRBJ2-7, with 9 bases identical to TRBD1. J gave up 0 bases and V 3 bases, and 6 bases lay outside the gene matches. The CDR3 loop spans 16 amino acids. Looked up from germline, CDR1 is MNHNS and CDR2 is SASEGT. The CDR3 loop is CASSDRTGVSSYEQYF. Here the CDR3 DNA reads TGTGCCAGCAGTGATAGGACAGGGGTCTCCTCCTACGAGCAGTACTTC.

The chain carries TRBV24-1 and TRBJ1-4; D unresolved. V gave up 5 bases and J gave up 0 bases, with 12 bases separating them. Germline values: CDR1 KGHDR, CDR2 SFDVKD. The CDR3 is 16 residues long. The CDR3 spells CATSGPPQTTNEKLFF. CDR3 sequence (DNA): TGTGCCACCAGTGGTCCACCACAGACAACTAATGAAAAACTGTTTTTT.

The gene calls are TRBV6-5 and TRBJ1-1; 11 positions match TRBD1. With V trimmed by 6 bases and J by 3 bases, 6 bases remained unmatched. This CDR3 contains 15 residues. Germline V lookup: CDR1 MNHEY, CDR2 SVGAGI. CDR3 amino acids: CASSRTGGEYTEAFF. The DNA of the CDR3 is TGTGCCAGCAGCCGGACAGGGGGCGAGTACACTGAAGCTTTCTTT.

To note about this clone: The sample carries other DNA sequences with the same CDR3. J is TRBJ1-1 and V is TRBV5-8, with D perhaps TRBD1 (5 bases). The germline V gene encodes CDR1 SGHTS and CDR2 YDEGEE. Trimming removed 2 bases at V and 4 bases at J, with 9 bases between. The CDR3 is 13 amino acids. The CDR3 nucleotides are TGTGCCAGCAGCTTAGGGGCGCGCACTGAAGCTTTCTTT. Protein sequence: CASSLGARTEAFF. The entire variable domain, with the rest obtained from reference TRBV5-8 and TRBJ1-1, is as follows: EAGVTQSPTHLIKTRGQQATLRCSPISGHTSVYWYQQALGLGLQFLLWYDEGEERNRGNFPPRFSGRQFPNYSSELNVNALELEDSALYLCASSLGARTEAFFGQGTRLTVV.

The chain links TRBV6-1 to TRBJ1-5; possible D gene TRBD1, 5 bases. Germline CDR1 MNHNS, CDR2 SASEGT. The V gene lost 2 bases and the J gene lost 8 bases, with 19 bases spanning the gap. The CDR3 has 16 amino acids. In DNA, the CDR3 is TGTGCCAGCAGTGAACCTGGGGCCGCCACCTTTAAGCCCCAGCATTTT. It encodes CASSEPGAATFKPQHF.

This clone appeared once. The chain uses TRBV5-6 and TRBJ1-2, with 10 positions matching TRBD1. Trimming at V came to 5 bases and at J to 4 bases, leaving 5 bases not matched to a gene. This CDR3 has 14 residues. The germline gives CDR1 SGHDT, CDR2 YYEEEE. CDR3 nucleotides: TGTGCCAGCAGTTCGACAGGGGGCGGCTATGGCTACACCTTC. Its translation is CASSSTGGGYGYTF.

J is TRBJ2-1 and V is TRBV7-2; 7 bases agree with TRBD1. The CDR3 loop spans 15 amino acids. With V trimmed by 1 base and J by 7 bases, 7 bases remained unmatched. The germline V gene has CDR1 SGHTA and CDR2 FQGNSA. The CDR3 nucleotides are TGTGCCAGCAGCTTAGGGGACAGCGAACTTAATGAGCAGTTCTTC. The encoded protein is CASSLGDSELNEQFF.

The chain uses TRBV12-2 and TRBJ1-5. TRBV12-2 is designated a pseudogene. The CDR3 is 11 amino acids. The CDR3 DNA reads TGTGCAAGTCGCTTAATAAGCCCCCAGCATTTT. This gives the protein CASRLISPQHF.

DNA of the CDR3: TGTGCCAGCATCAAAGGGGGAGTTCACAATCAGCCCCAGCATTTT. It is translated as CASIKGGVHNQPQHF. The V and J genes are TRBV6-6 and TRBJ1-5; weak D call: TRBD1 (6 bases). Trimming cost V 7 bases and J 3 bases, with 16 bases left between them. Germline-derived CDR1 and CDR2 are MNHNY and SVGAGI (reference sequence). This CDR3 has 15 residues.

This rearrangement joins TRBV7-2 to TRBJ2-7; 7 bases map to TRBD2. The junction had 3 bases not matched to a gene; V was cut back by 0 bases and J by 1 base. The CDR3 sequence is 15 residues long. Germline CDR1 reads SGHTA; CDR2 reads FQGNSA. The CDR3 DNA reads TGTGCCAGCAGCTTAGCGGGGGGGTTATCCTACGAGCAGTACTTC. Translation: CASSLAGGLSYEQYF.

The CDR3 coding sequence is TGTGCCAGCTCACCAGGACTAGCGGGGGGTGGTGAGCAGTTCTTC. Translated, it gives CASSPGLAGGGEQFF. This sequence joins TRBV18 and TRBJ2-1, with 14 bases identical to TRBD2. Germline CDR1 is KGHSH and CDR2 is LQKENI. The CDR3 length is 15 residues. J was trimmed by 9 bases and V by 2 bases; bases with no gene match: 3.

This chain joins TRBV4-2 and TRBJ1-5; maybe TRBD1 (6 bases). CDR3 length: 14 residues. Germline V lookup: CDR1 LGHNA, CDR2 YNFKEQ. Trimming stripped 5 bases from V and 1 base from J, with 9 bases between. CDR3 in amino acids: CASSVQGSNQPQHF. The DNA for the CDR3 is TGTGCCAGCAGCGTACAGGGCAGCAATCAGCCCCAGCATTTT.